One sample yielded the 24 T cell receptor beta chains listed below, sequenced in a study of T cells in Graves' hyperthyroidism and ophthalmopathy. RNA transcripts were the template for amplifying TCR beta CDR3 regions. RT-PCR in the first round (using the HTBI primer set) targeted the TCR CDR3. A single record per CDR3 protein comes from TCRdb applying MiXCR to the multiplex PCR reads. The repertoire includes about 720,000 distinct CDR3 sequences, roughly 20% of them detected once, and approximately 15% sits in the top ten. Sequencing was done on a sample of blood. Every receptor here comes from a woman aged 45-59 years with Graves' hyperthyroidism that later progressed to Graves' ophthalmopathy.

The CDR3 reads CASSSWSGGAVTEAFF. CDR3 DNA: TGTGCCAGCAGTTCCTGGTCAGGGGGGGCGGTCACTGAAGCTTTCTTT. The chain is built from TRBV27 and TRBJ1-1, with TRBD1 identical over 7 bases. Germline V gene data show CDR1 as MNHEY and CDR2 as SMNVEV (reference sequence). The CDR3 runs to 16 residues. Germline trimming cut 4 bases from V and 4 bases from J; bases unmatched to any gene: 12.

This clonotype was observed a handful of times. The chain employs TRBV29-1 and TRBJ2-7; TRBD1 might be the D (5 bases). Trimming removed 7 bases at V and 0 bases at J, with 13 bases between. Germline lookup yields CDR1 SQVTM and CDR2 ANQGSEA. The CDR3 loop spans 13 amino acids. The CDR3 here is CSGGGASSYEQYF. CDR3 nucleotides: TGCAGCGGGGGCGGAGCGAGCTCCTACGAGCAGTACTTC.

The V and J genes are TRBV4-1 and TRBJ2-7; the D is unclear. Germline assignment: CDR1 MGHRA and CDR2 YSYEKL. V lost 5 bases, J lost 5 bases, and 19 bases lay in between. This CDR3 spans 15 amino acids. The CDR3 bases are TGCGCCAGCAGCACCAATCCTATTAGTAGGGACGAGCAGTACTTC. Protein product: CASSTNPISRDEQYF.

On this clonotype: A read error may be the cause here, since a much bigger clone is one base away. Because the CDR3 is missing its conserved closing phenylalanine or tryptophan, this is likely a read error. The CDR3 DNA follows: TGTGCCAGCAGTTTATTAGGACAGGGGCGCACTGAAGCTTTCCTT. Translating it yields CASSLLGQGRTEAFL. V is TRBV12-3 or TRBV12-4 and J is TRBJ1-1, with TRBD1 matching over 9 bases. The trim removed 2 bases at V and 4 bases at J, leaving 5 bases unmatched. This CDR3 spans 15 amino acids.

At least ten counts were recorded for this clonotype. The CDR3 DNA reads as TGTGCCAGCAGCTTAGATGGACAGAGGACAGATACGCAGTATTTT. It codes for CASSLDGQRTDTQYF. The V gene is TRBV11-2, the J gene TRBJ2-3; possibly TRBD1 for D (6 bases). The CDR3 loop spans 15 amino acids. Between the trimmed V and J ends, which lost 0 bases and 3 bases, there was a span of 10 bases. Germline V gene lookup returns CDR1 SGHAT and CDR2 FQNNGV. The entire variable domain, with the rest obtained from reference TRBV11-2 and TRBJ2-3, is as follows: EAGVAQSPRYKIIEKRQSVAFWCNPISGHATLYWYQQILGQGPKLLIQFQNNGVVDDSQLPKDRFSAERLKGVDSTLKIQPAKLEDSAVYLCASSLDGQRTDTQYFGPGTRLTVL.

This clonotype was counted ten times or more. DNA for the CDR3: TGTGCCAGCAGTTTAACTAGCGGGGCAAACACAGATACGCAGTATTTT. This gives the protein CASSLTSGANTDTQYF. V is TRBV12-3 or TRBV12-4 and J is TRBJ2-3, with TRBD2 matching over 10 bases. Losses at the gene ends were 2 bases for V and 2 bases for J; bases not matched to a gene: 4. This CDR3 contains 16 residues.

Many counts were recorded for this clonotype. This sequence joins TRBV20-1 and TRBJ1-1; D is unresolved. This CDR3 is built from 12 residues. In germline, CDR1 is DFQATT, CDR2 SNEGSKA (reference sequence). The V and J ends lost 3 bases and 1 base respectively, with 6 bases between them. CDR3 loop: CSASRTNTEAFF. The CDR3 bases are TGCAGTGCTAGCAGGACGAACACTGAAGCTTTCTTT.

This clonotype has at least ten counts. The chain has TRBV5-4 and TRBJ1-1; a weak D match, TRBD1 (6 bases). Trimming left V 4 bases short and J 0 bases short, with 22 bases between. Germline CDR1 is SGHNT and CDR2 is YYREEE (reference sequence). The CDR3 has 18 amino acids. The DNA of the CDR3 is TGTGCCAGCAGCGAACGCGCGTGGCAGGGGTTCATGAACACTGAAGCTTTCTTT. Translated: CASSERAWQGFMNTEAFF.

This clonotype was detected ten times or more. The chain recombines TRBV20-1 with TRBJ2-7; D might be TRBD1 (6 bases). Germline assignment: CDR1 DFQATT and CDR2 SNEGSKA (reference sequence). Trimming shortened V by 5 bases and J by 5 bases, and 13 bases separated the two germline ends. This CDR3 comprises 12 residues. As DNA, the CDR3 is TGCAGTGCTTGCGGACAGACGAACGAGCAGTACTTC. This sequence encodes CSACGQTNEQYF.

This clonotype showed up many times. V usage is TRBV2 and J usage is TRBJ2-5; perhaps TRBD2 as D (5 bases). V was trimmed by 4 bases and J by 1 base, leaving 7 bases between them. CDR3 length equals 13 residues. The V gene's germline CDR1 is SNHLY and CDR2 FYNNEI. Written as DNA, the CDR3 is TGTGCCAGCAGTGGGACTTTCCAAGAGACCCAGTACTTC. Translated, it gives CASSGTFQETQYF.

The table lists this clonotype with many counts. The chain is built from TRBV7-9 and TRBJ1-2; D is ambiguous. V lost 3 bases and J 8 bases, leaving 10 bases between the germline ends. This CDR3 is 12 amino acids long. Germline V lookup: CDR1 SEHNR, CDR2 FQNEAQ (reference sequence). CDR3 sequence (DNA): TGTGCCAGCAGCTTCGGGTCGGAAGGCTACACCTTC. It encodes CASSFGSEGYTF.

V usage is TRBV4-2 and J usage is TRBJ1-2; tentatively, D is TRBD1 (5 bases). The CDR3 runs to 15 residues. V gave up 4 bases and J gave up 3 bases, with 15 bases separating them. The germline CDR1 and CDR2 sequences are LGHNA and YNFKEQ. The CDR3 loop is CASSPSGLGDYGYTF. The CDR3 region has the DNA TGTGCCAGCAGCCCATCAGGTCTGGGGGACTATGGCTACACCTTC.

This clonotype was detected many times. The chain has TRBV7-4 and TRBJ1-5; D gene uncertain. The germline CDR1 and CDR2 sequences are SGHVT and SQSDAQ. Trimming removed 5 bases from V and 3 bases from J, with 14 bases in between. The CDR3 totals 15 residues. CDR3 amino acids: CASSPPEGANQPQHF. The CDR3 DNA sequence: TGTGCCAGCAGCCCCCCCGAGGGTGCCAATCAGCCCCAGCATTTT.

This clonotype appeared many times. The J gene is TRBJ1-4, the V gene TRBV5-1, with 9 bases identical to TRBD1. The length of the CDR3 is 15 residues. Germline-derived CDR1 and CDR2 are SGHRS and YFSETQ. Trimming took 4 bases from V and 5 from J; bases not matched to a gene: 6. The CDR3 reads CASSTGQGGNEKLFF. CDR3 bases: TGCGCCAGCAGCACGGGACAGGGAGGAAATGAAAAACTGTTTTTT.

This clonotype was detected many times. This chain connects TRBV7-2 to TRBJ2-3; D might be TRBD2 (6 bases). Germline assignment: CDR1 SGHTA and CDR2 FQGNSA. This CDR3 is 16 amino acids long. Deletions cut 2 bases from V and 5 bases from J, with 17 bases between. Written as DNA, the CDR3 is TGTGCCAGCAGCTTATTGGTCGGGGGTATTAGAGATACGCAGTATTTT. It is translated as CASSLLVGGIRDTQYF.

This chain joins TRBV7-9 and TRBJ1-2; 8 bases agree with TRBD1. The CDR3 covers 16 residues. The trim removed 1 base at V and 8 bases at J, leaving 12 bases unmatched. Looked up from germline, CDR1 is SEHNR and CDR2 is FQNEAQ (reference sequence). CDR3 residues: CASSLDGSDRGDGYTF. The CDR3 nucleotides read TGTGCCAGCAGCTTAGATGGGTCCGACAGGGGCGACGGCTACACCTTC.

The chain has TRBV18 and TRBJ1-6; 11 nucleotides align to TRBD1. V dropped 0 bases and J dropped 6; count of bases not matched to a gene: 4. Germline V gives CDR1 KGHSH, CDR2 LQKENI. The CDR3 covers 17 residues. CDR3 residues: CASSPPGGTGGNSPLHF. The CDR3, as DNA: TGTGCCAGCTCACCACCTGGGGGGACAGGGGGTAATTCACCCCTCCACTTT. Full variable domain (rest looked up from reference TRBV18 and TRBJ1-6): NAGVMQNPRHLVRRRGQEARLRCSPMKGHSHVYWYRQLPEEGLKFMVYLQKENIIDESGMPKERFSAEFPKEGPSILRIQQVVRGDSAAYFCASSPPGGTGGNSPLHFGNGTRLTVT.

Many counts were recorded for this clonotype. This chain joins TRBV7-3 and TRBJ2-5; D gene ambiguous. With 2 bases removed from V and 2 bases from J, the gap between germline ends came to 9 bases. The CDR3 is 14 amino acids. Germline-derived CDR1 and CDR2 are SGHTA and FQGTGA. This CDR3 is CASSLYGGQETQYF. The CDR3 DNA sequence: TGTGCCAGCAGCTTATACGGCGGACAAGAGACCCAGTACTTC.

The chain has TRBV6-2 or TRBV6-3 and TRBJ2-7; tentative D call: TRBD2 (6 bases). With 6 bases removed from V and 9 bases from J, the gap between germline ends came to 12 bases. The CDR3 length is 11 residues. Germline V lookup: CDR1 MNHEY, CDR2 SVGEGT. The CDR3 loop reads CASSDGGGQYF. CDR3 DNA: TGTGCCAGCAGCGACGGGGGTGGGCAGTACTTC.

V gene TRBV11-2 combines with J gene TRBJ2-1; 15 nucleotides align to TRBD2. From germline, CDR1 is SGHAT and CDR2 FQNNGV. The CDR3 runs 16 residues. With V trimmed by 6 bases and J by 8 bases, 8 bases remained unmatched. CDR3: CASSSGLAGGSDEQFF. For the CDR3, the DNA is TGTGCCAGCAGTTCCGGACTAGCGGGGGGGTCGGATGAGCAGTTCTTC. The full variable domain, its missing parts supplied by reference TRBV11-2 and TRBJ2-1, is EAGVAQSPRYKIIEKRQSVAFWCNPISGHATLYWYQQILGQGPKLLIQFQNNGVVDDSQLPKDRFSAERLKGVDSTLKIQPAKLEDSAVYLCASSSGLAGGSDEQFFGPGTRLTVL.

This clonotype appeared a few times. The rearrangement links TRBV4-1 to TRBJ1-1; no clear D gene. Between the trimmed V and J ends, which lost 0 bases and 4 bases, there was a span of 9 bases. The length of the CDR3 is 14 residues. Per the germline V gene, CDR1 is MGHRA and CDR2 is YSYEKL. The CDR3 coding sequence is TGCGCCAGCAGCCAAGAGCTCCGAGGCACTGAAGCTTTCTTT. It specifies CASSQELRGTEAFF.

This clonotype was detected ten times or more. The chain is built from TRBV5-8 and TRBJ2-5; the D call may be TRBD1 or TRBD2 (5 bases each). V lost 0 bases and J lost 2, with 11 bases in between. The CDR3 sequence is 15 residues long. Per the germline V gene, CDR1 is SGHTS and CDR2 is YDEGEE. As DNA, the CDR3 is TGTGCCAGCAGCTTGGAAGGGACCGGGCAAGAGACCCAGTACTTC. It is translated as CASSLEGTGQETQYF.

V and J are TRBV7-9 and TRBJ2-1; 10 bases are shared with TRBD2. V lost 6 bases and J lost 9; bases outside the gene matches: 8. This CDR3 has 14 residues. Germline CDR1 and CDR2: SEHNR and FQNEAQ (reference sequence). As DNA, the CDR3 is TGTGCCAGCAGGGATAGCGGGGGGCCGGTTGAGCAGTTCTTC. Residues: CASRDSGGPVEQFF.

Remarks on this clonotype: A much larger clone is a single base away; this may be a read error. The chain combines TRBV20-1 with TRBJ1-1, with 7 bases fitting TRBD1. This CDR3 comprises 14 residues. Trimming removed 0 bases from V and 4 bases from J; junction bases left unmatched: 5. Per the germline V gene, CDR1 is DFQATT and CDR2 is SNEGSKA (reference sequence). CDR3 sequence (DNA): TGCAGTGCTAGAGAGAGGACAGGCCCCACTGAAGCTTTCTTT. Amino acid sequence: CSARERTGPTEAFF.